This T cell receptor (beta chain) came from a study of shared clonotypes between healthy human individuals. The authors distributed each subset's genomic DNA evenly over several immunoSEQ plates. In the source study's methods: Filtering differed for immunoSEQ, which gave only junction sequences without quality scores. Profiling relied on immunoSEQ multiplex PCR, and the TCRdb table lists in-frame clones only, not all of them. For V, J and clone size, that table is used; D and trimming come from the DNA. The sample shows hundreds of thousands of clones, 70% to 80% of them seen only once. V gave up 3 bases and J gave up 6 bases; unmatched junction bases: 10. The CDR3 extends over 16 amino acids. Germline values: CDR1 LGHNA, CDR2 YNFKEQ. Donors comprised healthy HIV-negative adults lacking recent acute infections or vaccinations. Unsorted samples used some 89 million PBMCs for genomic DNA.

Sequenced input: PBMCs. The receptor was derived from a woman in her forties in good health. Some clones in this sample may be carry-over from other donors' samples. The chain joins TRBV4-2 to TRBJ1-4; TRBD1 aligns across 7 bases. CDR3 nucleotide sequence: TGTGCCAGCAGCCAGGGTGACAGGGACCTGGATGAAAAACTGTTTTTT. This sequence encodes CASSQGDRDLDEKLFF.